This is a list of T cell receptor beta chains from one sample in a study of identical twins. TCRdb re-analysed the 5' RACE reads in MiXCR, keeping a single row per CDR3 protein. The table has around 230,000 distinct CDR3 sequences, around 6.5% seen once. The same sample was also studied in work on T cells expressing NK-cell markers.

The sample consisted of CD8+ T cells sorted from blood. The receptor set was obtained from a woman aged 18-35 years in good health. Each CDR3 is given with its conserved first and last residue. D genes are given only for firm matches. The listing skips clone size in some rows; elsewhere it reads once, few, many or a size class.

D gene	clone size	J gene	V gene	CDR3 DNA	CDR3 protein
TRBD1	few	TRBJ1-6	TRBV12-3/TRBV12-4	TGTGCCAGCACTATGGGACAGGCGTCCTATAATTCACCCCTCCACTTT	CASTMGQASYNSPLHF
-	few	TRBJ2-7	TRBV6-2/TRBV6-3	TGTGCCAGCAGTTCCTACACCTACGAGCAGTACTTC	CASSSYTYEQYF
TRBD2	few	TRBJ2-1	TRBV7-9	TGTGCCAGCAGCCGCCTAGCGGTCGAGCAGTTCTTC	CASSRLAVEQFF
-	-	TRBJ2-1	TRBV28	TGTGCCAGCAGTTTAGATTCGGGTTTCCGGAATGAGCAGTTCTTC	CASSLDSGFRNEQFF
TRBD2	-	TRBJ2-2	TRBV5-5	TGTGCCAGCAGCGCATGGACTAGCGGGGGTTACGGGGAGCTGTTTTTT	CASSAWTSGGYGELFF
TRBD1	few	TRBJ2-7	TRBV3-1	TGTGCCAGCAGCCGACCGGGACAGGGCTACTACGAGCAGTACTTC	CASSRPGQGYYEQYF
TRBD2	-	TRBJ2-7	TRBV4-2	TGTGCCAGCAGCCAGAGCGGGGGGGCGAGGGAGCAGTACTTC	CASSQSGGAREQYF
-	-	TRBJ2-7	TRBV12-5	TGTGCTAGTGGTCCTGGACCGCTGCGGCAGTACTTC	CASGPGPLRQYF
TRBD1	many	TRBJ2-4	TRBV6-2/TRBV6-3	TGTGCCACTACTTTCGGGACAGGGAAAAACATTCAGTACTTC	CATTFGTGKNIQYF
-	-	TRBJ2-2	TRBV6-5	TGTGCCAGCAGTTACTCGCAGGGATACCGCACCGGGGAGCTGTTTTTT	CASSYSQGYRTGELFF
-	few	TRBJ2-1	TRBV4-1	TGCGCCAGCAGCCAAATAGACAGTCAGAGCTCCTACAATGAGCAGTTCTTC	CASSQIDSQSSYNEQFF
-	many	TRBJ1-2	TRBV15	TGTGCCACCAGCAACAATCTACCTGTCGGCTACACCTTC	CATSNNLPVGYTF
-	many	TRBJ2-1	TRBV6-2/TRBV6-3	TGTGCCAGCAGTTTAGCGATTAACAATGAGCAGTTCTTC	CASSLAINNEQFF
-	many	TRBJ2-3	TRBV7-2	TGTGCCAGCAGCTTGCGGCGGGACTTGCCGACAGATACGCAGTATTTT	CASSLRRDLPTDTQYF
-	-	TRBJ1-2	TRBV27	TGTGCCAGCAAGACAGCAGGGGTCTATGGCTACACCTTC	CASKTAGVYGYTF